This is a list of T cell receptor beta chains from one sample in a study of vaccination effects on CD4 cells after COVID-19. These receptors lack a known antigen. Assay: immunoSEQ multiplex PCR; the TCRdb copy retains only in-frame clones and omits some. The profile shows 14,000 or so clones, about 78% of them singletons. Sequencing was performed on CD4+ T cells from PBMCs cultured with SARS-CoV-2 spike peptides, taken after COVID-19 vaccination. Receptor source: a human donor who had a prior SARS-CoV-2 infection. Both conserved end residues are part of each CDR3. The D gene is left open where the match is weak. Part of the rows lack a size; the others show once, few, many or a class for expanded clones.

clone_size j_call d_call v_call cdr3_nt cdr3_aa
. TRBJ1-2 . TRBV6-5 TGTGCCACCCTAGCCCAGGGTGGCTACACCTTC CATLAQGGYTF
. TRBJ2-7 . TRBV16 TGTGCCAGCAGCCCAGGACCGGGACGCGGCAATTACGAGCAGTACTTC CASSPGPGRGNYEQYF
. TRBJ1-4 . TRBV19 TGTGCCAGTAGTATAACAGGGTCCGCGGGTGAAAAACTGTTTTTT CASSITGSAGEKLFF
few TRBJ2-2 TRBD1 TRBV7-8 TGTGCCAGCAGCTTAGGTCCGGGACAGGGCGCCGGGGAGCTGTTTTTT CASSLGPGQGAGELFF
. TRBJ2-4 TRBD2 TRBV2 TGTGCCAGCAGACAACCGGGACTAGCGCCCCTAGCCAAAAACATTCAGTACTTC CASRQPGLAPLAKNIQYF
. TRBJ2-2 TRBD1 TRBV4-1 TGCGCCAGCAGCCCCGGACAGGGTAGTTTGGCCGGGGAGCTGTTTTTT CASSPGQGSLAGELFF
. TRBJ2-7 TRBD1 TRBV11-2 TGTGCCAGCAGCTTAGGGGACAGGGGCTACGAGCAGTACTTC CASSLGDRGYEQYF
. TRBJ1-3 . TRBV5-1 TGCGCCAGCAGCTTGGTTGGCGGTGGAAACACCATATATTTT CASSLVGGGNTIYF
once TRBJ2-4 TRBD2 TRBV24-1 TGTGCCACCAGTGGGAGCCCCGTACTAGCGGGCTCTAAAGGAAACATTCAGTACTTC CATSGSPVLAGSKGNIQYF
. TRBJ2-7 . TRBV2 TGTGCCAGCACCCCCTTCGGCAGTCTCTCCTACGAGCAGTACTTC CASTPFGSLSYEQYF
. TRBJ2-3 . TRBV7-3 TGTGCCAGCAGCTTGCTGGGGGGGGCTTCAGCAGATACGCAGTATTTT CASSLLGGASADTQYF
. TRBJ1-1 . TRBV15 TGTGCCACCAGCAGAGGTTATACTGAAGCTTTCTTT CATSRGYTEAFF
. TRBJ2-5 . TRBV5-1 TGCGCCAGCAGTCCTAGGGGGCAAGAGACCCAGTACTTC CASSPRGQETQYF
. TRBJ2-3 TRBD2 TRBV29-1 TGCAGCGTTGGGCTAGCGGGAGCATCAGATACGCAGTATTTT CSVGLAGASDTQYF
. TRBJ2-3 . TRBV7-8 TGTGCCAGCAGCTTAGGACAGATCACAGATACGCAGTATTTT CASSLGQITDTQYF
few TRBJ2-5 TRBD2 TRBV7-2 TGTGCCAGCAGCCCTCTCTCTAGCGGCCCCCAAGAGACCCAGTACTTC CASSPLSSGPQETQYF
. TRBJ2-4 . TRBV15 TGTGCCACCAGCAGAGAGGGCTCGACAAACATTCAGTACTTC CATSREGSTNIQYF
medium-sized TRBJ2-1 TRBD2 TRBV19 TGTGCCAGTAGTATTCGACTAGCGGGAGTCGATAATGAGCAGTTCTTC CASSIRLAGVDNEQFF
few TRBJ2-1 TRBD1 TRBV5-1 TGCGCCAGCAGCGGAACAGGGACAGGGAATACCGGTGAGCAGTTCTTC CASSGTGTGNTGEQFF
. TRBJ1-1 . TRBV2 TGTGCCAGCAGGGGAGGTAATAAGGGCACTGAAGCTTTCTTT CASRGGNKGTEAFF
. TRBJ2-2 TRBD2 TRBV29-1 TGCAGCGCAATAGGGACTAGCGGGGGGGACACCGGGGAGCTGTTTTTT CSAIGTSGGDTGELFF
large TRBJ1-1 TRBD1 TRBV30 TGTGCCTGGAGTAGGGACAGTAACACTGAAGCTTTCTTT CAWSRDSNTEAFF
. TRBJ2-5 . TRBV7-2 TGTGCCAGCAGCTTGAGGGCCGGAGAGACCCAGTACTTC CASSLRAGETQYF
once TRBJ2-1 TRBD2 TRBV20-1 TGCAGTGCTAGTCCCGGGACTAGGGACACGAACGAGCAGTTCTTC CSASPGTRDTNEQFF
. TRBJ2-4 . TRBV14 TGTGCCAGCAGCCAAGGAGAGGGCTGGGCCAAAAACATTCAGTACTTC CASSQGEGWAKNIQYF
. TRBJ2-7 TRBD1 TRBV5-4 TGTGCCAGCAGCAGGGGGCAATCGGGCTCCTACGAGCAGTACTTC CASSRGQSGSYEQYF
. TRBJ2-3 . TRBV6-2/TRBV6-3 TGTGCCAGCAGTTTCACCGGGACTACAGATACGCAGTATTTT CASSFTGTTDTQYF
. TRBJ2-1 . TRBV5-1 TGCGCCAGCAGCTTGGGGCCCCGAGGGACCAATGAGCAGTTCTTC CASSLGPRGTNEQFF
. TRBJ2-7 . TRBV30 TGTGCCTGGCTATTTTTCACGGGGGCGACCTACGAGCAGTACTTC CAWLFFTGATYEQYF
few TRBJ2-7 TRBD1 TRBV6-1 TGTGCCAGCAGTGAAGCTCATCCCGGGACAGGAGGCTACGAGCAGTACTTC CASSEAHPGTGGYEQYF
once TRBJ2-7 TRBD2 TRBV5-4 TGTGCCAGCAGCGAGGGGACTAGCGGGTTTTACGAGCAGTACTTC CASSEGTSGFYEQYF
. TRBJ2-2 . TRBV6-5 TGTGCCAGCAGTTACTCGATCGGGGGAGGTGATAGGGAGCTGTTTTTT CASSYSIGGGDRELFF
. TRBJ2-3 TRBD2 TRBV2 TGTGCCAGCAGTTCTAGCGGGAGATCGGATACGCAGTATTTT CASSSSGRSDTQYF
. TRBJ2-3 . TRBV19 TGTGCCAGTAGCATTCGTTCGGGGCAAGATACGCAGTATTTT CASSIRSGQDTQYF
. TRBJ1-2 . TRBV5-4 TGTGCCAGCAGCTTGGCGCAGGGTGTTTACTATGGCTACACCTTC CASSLAQGVYYGYTF
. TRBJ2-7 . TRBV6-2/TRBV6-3 TGTGCCAGCAGTTGGGGACCAATCTACGAGCAGTACTTC CASSWGPIYEQYF
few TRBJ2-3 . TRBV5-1 TGCGCCAGCAGCCCACTAACTAGCACAGATACGCAGTATTTT CASSPLTSTDTQYF
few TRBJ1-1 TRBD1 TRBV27 TGTGCCAGCAGTCCCCGACAGGGGGCGAACACTGAAGCTTTCTTT CASSPRQGANTEAFF
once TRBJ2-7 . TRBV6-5 TGTGCCAGCAGGAGAGGACCGAACTACGAGCAGTACTTC CASRRGPNYEQYF
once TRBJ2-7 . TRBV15 TGTGCCACCAGCAGAGATGTCGGGTGGAGATCGTCGGATTACGAGCAGTACTTC CATSRDVGWRSSDYEQYF
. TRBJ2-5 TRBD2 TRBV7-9 TGTGCCAGCAGCCCCCGGGAGGGGTCGCCACAAGAGACCCAGTACTTC CASSPREGSPQETQYF
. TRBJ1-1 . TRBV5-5 TGTGCCAGCAGCTTGGGACAGTCGAACACTGAAGCTTTCTTT CASSLGQSNTEAFF
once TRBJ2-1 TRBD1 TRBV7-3 TGTGCCAGCAGCCTAAGACAGGGCAGGAGTGAGCAGTTCTTC CASSLRQGRSEQFF
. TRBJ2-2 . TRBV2 TGTGCCAGCAGAGGTGGCTCCCAGGACGGGGAGCTGTTTTTT CASRGGSQDGELFF
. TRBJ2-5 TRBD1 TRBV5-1 TGCGCCAGCAGCTGGGGGACAGGGGTAAGGGAGACCCAGTACTTC CASSWGTGVRETQYF
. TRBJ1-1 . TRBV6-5 TGTGCCAGCAGGAAATTAGAAACTGAAGCTTTCTTT CASRKLETEAFF
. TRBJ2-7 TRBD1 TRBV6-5 TGTGCCAGCAGTAGGACAGGGGAAGGCGAGCAGTACTTC CASSRTGEGEQYF
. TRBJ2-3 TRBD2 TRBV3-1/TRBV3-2 TGTGCCAGCAGCCACTTCCGGGCGGGGGGGGACGTTGCCACAGATACGCAGTATTTT CASSHFRAGGDVATDTQYF
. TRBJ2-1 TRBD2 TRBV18 TGTGCCAGCTCACCACGAGGACTAGCGGGAGACAATGAGCAGTTCTTC CASSPRGLAGDNEQFF
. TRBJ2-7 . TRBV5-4 TGTGCCAGCAGTCCCCGGGTCGACTCCTACGAGCAGTACTTC CASSPRVDSYEQYF
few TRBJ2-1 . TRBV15 TGTGCCACCAGCAGAGATGCCGGACTCTACAATGAGCAGTTCTTC CATSRDAGLYNEQFF
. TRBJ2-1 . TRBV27 TGTGCCAGCAGTTTATATCCGGGGGGCCTCGGCAATGAGCAGTTCTTC CASSLYPGGLGNEQFF
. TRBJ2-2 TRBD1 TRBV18 TGTGCCAGCTCACCACCGACAGGGTACACCGGGGAGCTGTTTTTT CASSPPTGYTGELFF